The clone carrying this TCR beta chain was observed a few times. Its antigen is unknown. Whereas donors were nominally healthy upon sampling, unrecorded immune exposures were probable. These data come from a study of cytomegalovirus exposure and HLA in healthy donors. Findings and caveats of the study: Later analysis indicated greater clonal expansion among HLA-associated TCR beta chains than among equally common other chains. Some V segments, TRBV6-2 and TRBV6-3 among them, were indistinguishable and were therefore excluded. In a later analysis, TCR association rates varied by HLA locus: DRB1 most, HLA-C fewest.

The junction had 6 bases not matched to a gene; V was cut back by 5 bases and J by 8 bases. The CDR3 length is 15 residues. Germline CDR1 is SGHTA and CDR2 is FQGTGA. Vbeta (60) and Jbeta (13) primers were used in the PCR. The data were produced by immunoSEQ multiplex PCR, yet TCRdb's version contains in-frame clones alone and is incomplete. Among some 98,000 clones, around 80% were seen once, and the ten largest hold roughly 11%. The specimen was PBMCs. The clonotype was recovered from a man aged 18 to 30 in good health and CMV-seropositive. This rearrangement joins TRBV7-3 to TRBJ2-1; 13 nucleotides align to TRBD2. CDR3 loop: CASSPRLAGGDEQFF. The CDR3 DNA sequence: TGTGCCAGCAGCCCCCGACTAGCGGGGGGCGATGAGCAGTTCTTC.